The following is a T cell receptor (beta chain) sequence with its context. The antigen remains undetermined. The data were taken from a study of shared clonotypes between healthy human individuals. The assay was immunoSEQ multiplex PCR, and TCRdb's table has in-frame clones only and misses some. The table lists 2 million to 2.5 million clones, under 95% of them singletons. General study findings and limits: In four donors, around 5% of naive CD4 clonotypes appeared in common. Sequencing of the sorted subsets was shown by rarefaction to be incomplete despite large depth.

Germline CDR1 SQVTM, CDR2 ANQGSEA. Trimming cost V 5 bases and J 5 bases, with 13 bases left between them. The CDR3 totals 12 residues. This sequence was found in a man aged 18 to 29 in good health. Some clones in this sample may be carry-over from other donors' samples. The sequencing sample was made of naive CD4+ T cells from PBMCs. Subset meaning: CD45RA+ positively selected. The genes are TRBV29-1 and TRBJ2-7; D might be TRBD1 or TRBD2, each matching 5 bases. The CDR3 bases are TGCAGCGTTATGGGCAGGGACCACGAGCAGTACTTC. This encodes CSVMGRDHEQYF.